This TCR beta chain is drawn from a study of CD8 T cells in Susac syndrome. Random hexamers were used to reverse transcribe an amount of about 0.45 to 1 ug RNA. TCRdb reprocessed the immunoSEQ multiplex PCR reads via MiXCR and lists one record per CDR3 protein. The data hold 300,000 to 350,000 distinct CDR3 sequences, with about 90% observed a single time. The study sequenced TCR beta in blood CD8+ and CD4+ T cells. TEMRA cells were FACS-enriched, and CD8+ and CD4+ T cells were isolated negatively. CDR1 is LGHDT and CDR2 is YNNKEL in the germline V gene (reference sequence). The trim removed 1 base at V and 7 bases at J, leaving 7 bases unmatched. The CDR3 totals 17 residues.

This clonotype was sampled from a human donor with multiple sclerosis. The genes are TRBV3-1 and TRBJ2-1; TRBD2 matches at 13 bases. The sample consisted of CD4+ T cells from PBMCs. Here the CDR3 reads CASSQVVTSGRSNEQFF. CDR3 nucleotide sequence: TGTGCCAGCAGCCAAGTCGTGACTAGCGGGAGGTCTAATGAGCAGTTCTTC.